Detailed here is one T cell receptor beta chain. What it recognizes is unknown. One end of the junction varies from germline; a read error may be responsible. The entry originates in a study of regulatory T cells in long-lasting Graves disease. Points from the study as a whole: Persistent patients had more shared public clonotypes (approximately 2,700) than new patients (just over 950).

Arm-PCR of CDR3 regions and iRepertoire HTBI primers were the basis on which TCR beta libraries were built. TCRdb independently ran MiXCR on the multiplex PCR reads; one entry per CDR3 protein. The repertoire has 550,000 to 600,000 distinct CDR3 sequences, roughly 15% of them found once; the top ten carry around 12%. Time point indicated: newly diagnosed GD, antithyroid drugs for less than 3 months. RNA extracted from PBMCs served as the sequencing template. These data were also filed under a second study, of T cells in Graves' hyperthyroidism and ophthalmopathy.

The receptor's source is a man in his late teens or twenties with Graves disease. Sample: peripheral blood mononuclear cells (PBMCs), taken at new diagnosis, from a patient treated with antithyroid drugs.

In DNA, the CDR3 is TGCGCCAGCAGCCAATTCGCGGGGGGGCAAGAGACCCAGTACTTC. It encodes CASSQFAGGQETQYF. This rearrangement joins TRBV7-3 to TRBJ2-5; 9 nucleotides align to TRBD2. Germline V lookup: CDR1 SGHTA, CDR2 FQGTGA. The CDR3 consists of 15 residues.